This T cell receptor (beta chain) was sequenced in a study of radiation and T cells in renal cell carcinoma. Whole-study findings and limits: Baseline intratumoral clonotype presence is unknown without pretreatment biopsies.

About this clone itself: The antigen remains unidentified.

Germline V gene data show CDR1 as MDHEN and CDR2 as SYDVKM. CDR3 length equals 19 residues. V was pared by 5 bases and J by 2 bases, with 13 bases of the junction left unmatched. Clones were read by immunoSEQ multiplex PCR, and TCRdb kept only the in-frame ones, dropping some. The table records about 150,000 clones, approximately 86% of them present only once. As to time point: blood 4 weeks post-SBRT, at nephrectomy. This sample's treatment: 15 Gy SBRT to primary tumor, nephrectomy 4 weeks later. Nephrectomy followed 15 Gy stereotactic body radiation by 4 weeks. The sequence was collected from a woman aged 45-60 years with renal cell carcinoma. The sequenced sample was blood, obtained from a patient whose treatment included radiotherapy and nephrectomy. This chain connects TRBV28 to TRBJ2-6, with TRBD2 identical over 9 bases. CDR3 DNA: TGTGCCAGCAGTACCCCGGCTAGCGGGAAAACTGCTGGGGCCAACGTCCTGACTTTC. Amino acids: CASSTPASGKTAGANVLTF.